The present T cell receptor beta chain was sequenced within a study of blood T cell repertoires in COVID-19. Study background: Sources were T cells, B-cell-depleted T cells, or PBMCs; the material itself was cDNA or gDNA.

There are 12 residues in the CDR3. Trimming left V 10 bases short and J 0 bases short, with 9 bases between. Germline lookup yields CDR1 SNHLY and CDR2 FYNNEI. Original analysis: Cell counts per sample came from amplifying reference gene primers. Here immunoSEQ multiplex PCR was the method, and the copy in TCRdb shows in-frame clones only, minus some. V and J calls and clone size follow that table, whereas D and trimming were derived from the DNA. The sample shows roughly 120,000 clones, roughly 89% of them seen only once. Followed longitudinally, the Seattle patients had been enrolled during active infection.

The specimen was peripheral blood. The chain carries TRBV2 and TRBJ1-1; D unclear. This sequence was found in a woman aged 60-75 years with COVID-19, enrolled during active disease. The chain's CDR3 is CATGSLNTEAFF. CDR3 bases: TGTGCCACGGGGAGTTTGAACACTGAAGCTTTCTTT.